This T cell receptor (beta chain) was recovered during a study of T cells in Graves' hyperthyroidism and ophthalmopathy. Study-wide points: The majority of expanded thyroid clonotypes above 0.001 also appeared in blood. A model of 13 V-J pairs discriminated ophthalmopathy from stable hyperthyroidism.

V shed 6 bases, J shed 6 bases, and the junction held 11 bases outside the gene matches. The CDR3 consists of 15 residues. Germline CDR1 reads GTSNPN; CDR2 reads SVGIG (reference sequence). TCR beta CDR3 regions were amplified from RNA. HTBI primers drove first-round RT-PCR of the TCR CDR3. TCRdb re-called the multiplex PCR reads with MiXCR, one entry per CDR3 protein. The data show fewer than 700,000 distinct CDR3 sequences, 15% to 20% seen once. As concerns this clonotype: Its antigen is unidentified.

Sequenced material: blood. This receptor was identified in a woman aged 25 to 45 with Graves' hyperthyroidism. V is TRBV30 and J is TRBJ2-1, with 10 nucleotides matching TRBD2. The CDR3 spells CACRPAGGPVNEQFF. CDR3 coding DNA: TGTGCCTGCCGCCCAGCGGGAGGGCCGGTCAATGAGCAGTTCTTC.